Listed below are T cell receptor beta chains from one sample, sequenced in a study of blood T cell repertoires in COVID-19. The method was immunoSEQ multiplex PCR; TCRdb's version includes in-frame clones alone and lacks a portion of them. The data contain some 100,000 clones, more than 85% of them singletons. Material: peripheral blood. The source of these receptors is a man between 60 and 75 years old with acute or convalescent COVID-19. Each CDR3 is given with its conserved first and last residue. Fields, in order: V gene, D gene, J gene, clone size, CDR3 DNA, CDR3 protein. D genes are given only for firm matches. The size field is filled for only some rows; it gives once, few, many or a size class.

V gene: TRBV10-3
D gene: -
J gene: TRBJ2-1
clone size: -
CDR3 DNA: TGTGCCATCAGTGAGTGGTCAGCGGATTACTACAATGAGCAGTTCTTC
CDR3 protein: CAISEWSADYYNEQFF

V gene: TRBV2
D gene: -
J gene: TRBJ1-5
clone size: once
CDR3 DNA: TGTGCCAGCAGTGAGCTCTCGGTCTCCAATCAGCCCCAGCATTTT
CDR3 protein: CASSELSVSNQPQHF

V gene: TRBV7-8
D gene: TRBD2
J gene: TRBJ2-2
clone size: -
CDR3 DNA: TGTGCCAGCAGCTTGGTCACTAGCGCGAACACCGGGGAGCTGTTTTTT
CDR3 protein: CASSLVTSANTGELFF

V gene: TRBV11-2
D gene: -
J gene: TRBJ2-3
clone size: -
CDR3 DNA: TGTGCCAGCAGCTTAATGCAGGCAGATTCGCAGTATTTT
CDR3 protein: CASSLMQADSQYF

V gene: TRBV11-1
D gene: -
J gene: TRBJ2-2
clone size: -
CDR3 DNA: TGTGCCAGCAAGGGGTACACCTCGACCGGGGAGCTGTTTTTT
CDR3 protein: CASKGYTSTGELFF

V gene: TRBV28
D gene: TRBD1
J gene: TRBJ1-6
clone size: -
CDR3 DNA: TGTGCCAGCGCGCCGGGACAGGGTAACTCACCCCTCCACTTT
CDR3 protein: CASAPGQGNSPLHF

V gene: TRBV9
D gene: TRBD2
J gene: TRBJ2-3
clone size: -
CDR3 DNA: TGTGCCAGCAAACCCCGGACTAGCCCCGCAGATACGCAGTATTTT
CDR3 protein: CASKPRTSPADTQYF

V gene: TRBV24-1
D gene: -
J gene: TRBJ1-2
clone size: -
CDR3 DNA: TGTGCCACCAGTGATGGGCTTACCTATGGCTACACCTTC
CDR3 protein: CATSDGLTYGYTF

V gene: TRBV10-2
D gene: TRBD1
J gene: TRBJ1-4
clone size: -
CDR3 DNA: TGCGCCAGCACTTGGGACAGGACTAATGAAAAACTGTTTTTT
CDR3 protein: CASTWDRTNEKLFF

V gene: TRBV28
D gene: -
J gene: TRBJ1-2
clone size: -
CDR3 DNA: TGTGCCAGCAGTGGGGCTGACAGAACTAACTATGGCTACACCTTC
CDR3 protein: CASSGADRTNYGYTF

V gene: TRBV3-1/TRBV3-2
D gene: TRBD2
J gene: TRBJ2-1
clone size: -
CDR3 DNA: TGTGCCAGCAGCCAGGATTGGGTCGGCACCGGGAGGGATGAGCAGTTCTTC
CDR3 protein: CASSQDWVGTGRDEQFF

V gene: TRBV4-1
D gene: -
J gene: TRBJ1-1
clone size: few
CDR3 DNA: TGCGCCAGCAGCCAAGACGCCCAGGGGTTGGGCACTGAAGCTTTCTTT
CDR3 protein: CASSQDAQGLGTEAFF

V gene: TRBV6-5
D gene: -
J gene: TRBJ2-1
clone size: -
CDR3 DNA: TGTGCCAGCACCCCGGGAGTCCTTACCTACAATGAGCAGTTCTTC
CDR3 protein: CASTPGVLTYNEQFF

V gene: TRBV14
D gene: -
J gene: TRBJ1-2
clone size: -
CDR3 DNA: TGTGCCAGCAGCCAAGGACAGGACTATGGCTACACCTTC
CDR3 protein: CASSQGQDYGYTF

V gene: TRBV7-8
D gene: -
J gene: TRBJ1-1
clone size: -
CDR3 DNA: TGTGCCAGCAGCTTAGACGGGGGGGAAGCTTTCTTT
CDR3 protein: CASSLDGGEAFF

V gene: TRBV5-4
D gene: -
J gene: TRBJ1-1
clone size: -
CDR3 DNA: TGTGCCAGCAGCTTGGAGGTCAGGGGTAACACTGAAGCTTTCTTT
CDR3 protein: CASSLEVRGNTEAFF

V gene: TRBV2
D gene: -
J gene: TRBJ1-5
clone size: -
CDR3 DNA: TGTGCCAGCAGTGAATCGGTTTTGTTTCGGCAGCCCCAGCATTTT
CDR3 protein: CASSESVLFRQPQHF

V gene: TRBV27
D gene: -
J gene: TRBJ1-1
clone size: once
CDR3 DNA: TGTGCCAGCAGGCCCGCACAGGGAATGAACACTGAAGCTTTCTTT
CDR3 protein: CASRPAQGMNTEAFF

V gene: TRBV27
D gene: TRBD1
J gene: TRBJ1-2
clone size: -
CDR3 DNA: TGTGCCAGCAGTCAGGACAGGTTATATGGCTACACCTTC
CDR3 protein: CASSQDRLYGYTF

V gene: TRBV5-6
D gene: TRBD1
J gene: TRBJ1-2
clone size: -
CDR3 DNA: TGTGCCAGCAGCCCGACAGGGGGCAACTATGGCTACACCTTC
CDR3 protein: CASSPTGGNYGYTF

V gene: TRBV7-3
D gene: -
J gene: TRBJ1-6
clone size: -
CDR3 DNA: TGTGCCAGCAGCCCCCTTCCCGATTCACCCCTCCACTTT
CDR3 protein: CASSPLPDSPLHF

V gene: TRBV2
D gene: TRBD1
J gene: TRBJ1-6
clone size: -
CDR3 DNA: TGTGCCAGCAGCGAGACAGGGGGAGGGTCACCCCTCCACTTT
CDR3 protein: CASSETGGGSPLHF

V gene: TRBV7-2
D gene: TRBD1
J gene: TRBJ2-1
clone size: -
CDR3 DNA: TGTGCCAGCAGCCTCTACCTAGGACAGGTAAACAATGAGCAGTTCTTC
CDR3 protein: CASSLYLGQVNNEQFF

V gene: TRBV19
D gene: -
J gene: TRBJ1-1
clone size: once
CDR3 DNA: TGTGCCAGTAGTACGGGTATGAGAGCGTGGAACACTGAAGCTTTCTTT
CDR3 protein: CASSTGMRAWNTEAFF

V gene: TRBV28
D gene: -
J gene: TRBJ1-2
clone size: -
CDR3 DNA: TGTGCCAGCAAGGGGCCCCTCGTGGAGGGCTACACCTTC
CDR3 protein: CASKGPLVEGYTF

V gene: TRBV19
D gene: TRBD2
J gene: TRBJ2-3
clone size: -
CDR3 DNA: TGTGCCAGTAGTCCTGGGGGGAGCGGGAGGGGTTTAGCAGATACGCAGTATTTT
CDR3 protein: CASSPGGSGRGLADTQYF

V gene: TRBV7-3
D gene: TRBD1
J gene: TRBJ2-7
clone size: -
CDR3 DNA: TGTGCCAGCAGCTGGGACAGGGAAGTTGGTTACGAGCAGTACTTC
CDR3 protein: CASSWDREVGYEQYF

V gene: TRBV19
D gene: -
J gene: TRBJ2-5
clone size: -
CDR3 DNA: TGTGCCAGTAGTCCACTTCGTCGGGGGGCGGGAGAGACCCAGTACTTC
CDR3 protein: CASSPLRRGAGETQYF

V gene: TRBV11-2
D gene: TRBD2
J gene: TRBJ2-5
clone size: -
CDR3 DNA: TGTGCCAGCAGCTTTGGACTAGCGGAAGAGACCCAGTACTTC
CDR3 protein: CASSFGLAEETQYF

V gene: TRBV6-5
D gene: TRBD1
J gene: TRBJ1-1
clone size: -
CDR3 DNA: TGTGCCAGCAGTAGGGGTCTGCAGGGGGCCGAAGCTTTCTTT
CDR3 protein: CASSRGLQGAEAFF

V gene: TRBV5-1
D gene: -
J gene: TRBJ1-4
clone size: -
CDR3 DNA: TGCGCCACAGGCCCGGGCGCGGGGAATGAAAAACTGTTTTTT
CDR3 protein: CATGPGAGNEKLFF

V gene: TRBV18
D gene: TRBD2
J gene: TRBJ2-1
clone size: -
CDR3 DNA: TGTGCCAGCTCACGCGGCCGCGGGAGTGGGTCCTACAATGAGCAGTTCTTC
CDR3 protein: CASSRGRGSGSYNEQFF

V gene: TRBV5-1
D gene: TRBD1
J gene: TRBJ1-6
clone size: -
CDR3 DNA: TGCGCCAGCAGCTTGCGGACAGGGAATTCACCCCTCCACTTT
CDR3 protein: CASSLRTGNSPLHF

V gene: TRBV6-6
D gene: TRBD1
J gene: TRBJ1-6
clone size: -
CDR3 DNA: TGTGCCAGCAGTCAGACCTCGGGACAGCTGGGATATAATTCACCCCTCCACTTT
CDR3 protein: CASSQTSGQLGYNSPLHF

V gene: TRBV25-1
D gene: -
J gene: TRBJ1-5
clone size: -
CDR3 DNA: TGTGCCAGCAGACAGGGTCGGGATCAGCCCCAGCATTTT
CDR3 protein: CASRQGRDQPQHF

V gene: TRBV7-9
D gene: -
J gene: TRBJ2-5
clone size: -
CDR3 DNA: TGTGCCAGCAGCTTAGTAGGGACTGACCAAGAGACCCAGTACTTC
CDR3 protein: CASSLVGTDQETQYF

V gene: TRBV5-4
D gene: -
J gene: TRBJ2-5
clone size: -
CDR3 DNA: TGTGCCAGCAGCTTGGCCAACGGGCGGGAAGGGAACTTC
CDR3 protein: CASSLANGREGNF

V gene: TRBV10-2
D gene: TRBD1
J gene: TRBJ1-5
clone size: -
CDR3 DNA: TGCGCCAGCAGTGAGAGGCAGGGGGCTTACAATCAGCCCCAGCATTTT
CDR3 protein: CASSERQGAYNQPQHF

V gene: TRBV6-6
D gene: -
J gene: TRBJ1-3
clone size: -
CDR3 DNA: TGTGCCAGCAGTCACAGGGTTCACCGGTCCTCTGGAAACACCATATATTTT
CDR3 protein: CASSHRVHRSSGNTIYF

V gene: TRBV23-1
D gene: TRBD1
J gene: TRBJ1-6
clone size: -
CDR3 DNA: TGCGCCAGCAGTCATCCAGGGGACAGTAATTCACCCCTCCACTTT
CDR3 protein: CASSHPGDSNSPLHF

V gene: TRBV5-1
D gene: TRBD1
J gene: TRBJ1-2
clone size: -
CDR3 DNA: TGCGCCAGCAGCTCCTACACCGGGACAGGGGTTGCCGGGAGCTACACCTTC
CDR3 protein: CASSSYTGTGVAGSYTF

V gene: TRBV27
D gene: -
J gene: TRBJ1-5
clone size: -
CDR3 DNA: TGTGCCAGCAGTTCGGGCCTTCGGGGGGGGAGCAATCAGCCCCAGCATTTT
CDR3 protein: CASSSGLRGGSNQPQHF

V gene: TRBV19
D gene: -
J gene: TRBJ1-4
clone size: -
CDR3 DNA: TGTGCCAGTAGTCCCCAGGGTTTTAATAATGAAAAACTGTTTTTT
CDR3 protein: CASSPQGFNNEKLFF

V gene: TRBV29-1
D gene: -
J gene: TRBJ2-1
clone size: once
CDR3 DNA: TGCAGCGTGGGGGGACTCGTCAGCTCCTACAATGAGCAGTTCTTC
CDR3 protein: CSVGGLVSSYNEQFF

V gene: TRBV2
D gene: TRBD2
J gene: TRBJ2-2
clone size: -
CDR3 DNA: TGTGCCAGCAAAAGACAGCGGGAGAGCACCGGGGAGCTGTTTTTT
CDR3 protein: CASKRQRESTGELFF

V gene: TRBV5-1
D gene: -
J gene: TRBJ1-4
clone size: -
CDR3 DNA: TGCGCCAGCAGCTTTAATAACGGGGGGCTTAATGAAAAACTGTTTTTT
CDR3 protein: CASSFNNGGLNEKLFF

V gene: TRBV7-3
D gene: TRBD2
J gene: TRBJ2-1
clone size: -
CDR3 DNA: TGTGCCAGCAGCTTGACTAGCTATGGGTATGAGCAGTTCTTC
CDR3 protein: CASSLTSYGYEQFF

V gene: TRBV7-2
D gene: -
J gene: TRBJ1-2
clone size: -
CDR3 DNA: TGTGCCAGCAGCCTCCCGAGAACTAACTATGGCTACACCTTC
CDR3 protein: CASSLPRTNYGYTF

V gene: TRBV5-1
D gene: TRBD2
J gene: TRBJ2-7
clone size: -
CDR3 DNA: TGCGCCAGCAGCTTGAGGCCAGCGGGAGGCAACCACGAGCAGTACTTC
CDR3 protein: CASSLRPAGGNHEQYF

V gene: TRBV5-4
D gene: TRBD1
J gene: TRBJ1-2
clone size: -
CDR3 DNA: TGTGCCAGCAGCTTGGACAGGGGTGGATATGGCTACACCTTC
CDR3 protein: CASSLDRGGYGYTF

V gene: TRBV25-1
D gene: -
J gene: TRBJ2-7
clone size: -
CDR3 DNA: TGTGCCAGCAGGGACAGATCAACCTACGAGCAGTACTTC
CDR3 protein: CASRDRSTYEQYF

V gene: TRBV4-2
D gene: TRBD2
J gene: TRBJ2-2
clone size: -
CDR3 DNA: TGTGCCAGCAGCGGACTAGCGCGGGCCGCGAACACCGGGGAGCTGTTTTTT
CDR3 protein: CASSGLARAANTGELFF

V gene: TRBV5-1
D gene: TRBD1
J gene: TRBJ1-2
clone size: -
CDR3 DNA: TGCGCCAGCAGCGGGACAGGGGGAGACTATGGCTACACCTTC
CDR3 protein: CASSGTGGDYGYTF